This is a list of T cell receptor beta chains from one sample in a study of blood T cells in healthy people across ages. TCRdb re-called the 5' RACE reads with MiXCR, one entry per CDR3 protein. The table includes 600,000 to 900,000 distinct CDR3 sequences, roughly 25% detected once. The sample was also reused in another study, on T cells of mothers and their children.

Material for sequencing was blood. The receptors were gathered from a boy younger than 18 in good health. The CDR3 runs from the conserved cysteine through the conserved F or W. A D gene is named only where the DNA matches it firmly. Some rows have no size entry. The others give once, few or many, or a class for an expanded clone.

cdr3_nt: TGTGCCAGCAGCCGGGACTTAGCGGGGAGCACAGATACGCAGTATTTT; cdr3_aa: CASSRDLAGSTDTQYF; d_call: TRBD2; j_call: TRBJ2-3; v_call: TRBV11-2; clone_size: .
cdr3_nt: TGTGCCAGCACCAGGAATCAGGACAGTTCCCTCTATGGCTACACCTTC; cdr3_aa: CASTRNQDSSLYGYTF; d_call: .; j_call: TRBJ1-2; v_call: TRBV12-3/TRBV12-4; clone_size: .
cdr3_nt: TGTGCCAGCAGCCTCGGACAACCTACCGGGGAGCTGTTTTTT; cdr3_aa: CASSLGQPTGELFF; d_call: .; j_call: TRBJ2-2; v_call: TRBV12-3/TRBV12-4; clone_size: few
cdr3_nt: TGTGCCAGCAGTTTTATTAGGCAGCCCCAGCATTTT; cdr3_aa: CASSFIRQPQHF; d_call: .; j_call: TRBJ1-5; v_call: TRBV12-3/TRBV12-4; clone_size: .
cdr3_nt: TGTGCCAGCAGGGCGACAGGGCTCACAGATACGCAGTATTTT; cdr3_aa: CASRATGLTDTQYF; d_call: TRBD1; j_call: TRBJ2-3; v_call: TRBV12-3/TRBV12-4; clone_size: few
cdr3_nt: TGTGCCAGCAGCTTAAACACTGGTTTAAGTCAGCCCCAGCATTTT; cdr3_aa: CASSLNTGLSQPQHF; d_call: .; j_call: TRBJ1-5; v_call: TRBV5-5; clone_size: .
cdr3_nt: TGCAGTGCTAGTTACAAATCTAGCACAGATACGCAGTATTTT; cdr3_aa: CSASYKSSTDTQYF; d_call: .; j_call: TRBJ2-3; v_call: TRBV20-1; clone_size: .
cdr3_nt: TGTGCCAGCAGCTTCCCGGAGCGGGGTGGGCAGTTCTTC; cdr3_aa: CASSFPERGGQFF; d_call: TRBD2; j_call: TRBJ2-1; v_call: TRBV7-9; clone_size: .
cdr3_nt: TGTGCCAGCAGGAGAGGACAGGCAAGCGAAAAACTGTTTTTT; cdr3_aa: CASRRGQASEKLFF; d_call: TRBD1; j_call: TRBJ1-4; v_call: TRBV12-3/TRBV12-4; clone_size: few
cdr3_nt: TGTGCCAGCAGTTTCGTTAGTTCGGCCAATGAGCAGTTCTTC; cdr3_aa: CASSFVSSANEQFF; d_call: .; j_call: TRBJ2-1; v_call: TRBV12-3/TRBV12-4; clone_size: many
cdr3_nt: TGTGCCAGCAGCGTCCGGACTAGCGGGGGAGAGACCCAGTACTTC; cdr3_aa: CASSVRTSGGETQYF; d_call: TRBD2; j_call: TRBJ2-5; v_call: TRBV7-9; clone_size: many
cdr3_nt: TGCGCCAGCAGCCAAGAAGTCACACTCGGCACAGATACGCAGTATTTT; cdr3_aa: CASSQEVTLGTDTQYF; d_call: .; j_call: TRBJ2-3; v_call: TRBV4-1; clone_size: .
cdr3_nt: TGTGCCAGCAGCGTAGGAACGTCTAGCGGGGGTTTCTCCTACGAGCAGTACTTC; cdr3_aa: CASSVGTSSGGFSYEQYF; d_call: TRBD2; j_call: TRBJ2-7; v_call: TRBV9; clone_size: few
cdr3_nt: TGTGCCAGCAGCCAAGATTATAGAGGGGGCGTCTATGGCTACACCTTC; cdr3_aa: CASSQDYRGGVYGYTF; d_call: TRBD1; j_call: TRBJ1-2; v_call: TRBV4-2; clone_size: .
cdr3_nt: TGTGCCAGCAGCTCAGACAGGGATGGAAACACCATATATTTT; cdr3_aa: CASSSDRDGNTIYF; d_call: TRBD1; j_call: TRBJ1-3; v_call: TRBV7-9; clone_size: .
cdr3_nt: TGTGCCATCAGTGATGGTGGAGGGGAGAACGAGCAGTACTTC; cdr3_aa: CAISDGGGENEQYF; d_call: .; j_call: TRBJ2-7; v_call: TRBV10-3; clone_size: .
cdr3_nt: TGTGCCAGCAGAGACAGGGGGCCCCACTATGGCTACACCTTC; cdr3_aa: CASRDRGPHYGYTF; d_call: TRBD1; j_call: TRBJ1-2; v_call: TRBV28; clone_size: .
cdr3_nt: TGCAGCGTTGTCACGTCCGGGAATCAGCCCCAGCATTTT; cdr3_aa: CSVVTSGNQPQHF; d_call: .; j_call: TRBJ1-5; v_call: TRBV29-1; clone_size: few
cdr3_nt: TGTGCCAGCATTCGGCAGAACACTGAAGCTTTCTTT; cdr3_aa: CASIRQNTEAFF; d_call: .; j_call: TRBJ1-1; v_call: TRBV12-3/TRBV12-4; clone_size: .
cdr3_nt: TGTGCCAGCAGCTTAAGGTCGACAGGGAGCTCCTACGAGCAGTACTTC; cdr3_aa: CASSLRSTGSSYEQYF; d_call: TRBD1; j_call: TRBJ2-7; v_call: TRBV11-2; clone_size: .
cdr3_nt: TGTGCCAGCACCATCTTAGGGACTAGCGGTCCGGAGACCCAGTACTTC; cdr3_aa: CASTILGTSGPETQYF; d_call: TRBD2; j_call: TRBJ2-5; v_call: TRBV7-9; clone_size: few
cdr3_nt: TGCAGTGCTCCCGGACTAGCGGGGGGGCCAAGCATTCAGTACTTC; cdr3_aa: CSAPGLAGGPSIQYF; d_call: TRBD2; j_call: TRBJ2-4; v_call: TRBV20-1; clone_size: .
cdr3_nt: TGCGCCAGCAGCTTTCGGGACATGAACACTGAAGCTTTCTTT; cdr3_aa: CASSFRDMNTEAFF; d_call: .; j_call: TRBJ1-1; v_call: TRBV5-1; clone_size: .
cdr3_nt: TGCAGCGTTAAAGACAGGGGGTTGTCCTACGAGCAGTACTTC; cdr3_aa: CSVKDRGLSYEQYF; d_call: TRBD1; j_call: TRBJ2-7; v_call: TRBV29-1; clone_size: few
cdr3_nt: TGTGCCAGCAGTCCCACCTCACTAGCGCCGTTCTTC; cdr3_aa: CASSPTSLAPFF; d_call: TRBD2; j_call: TRBJ2-5; v_call: TRBV2; clone_size: .
cdr3_nt: TGTGCCATCAGTGCCCGGGACAGGGACAATGAAAAACTGTTTTTT; cdr3_aa: CAISARDRDNEKLFF; d_call: TRBD1; j_call: TRBJ1-4; v_call: TRBV10-3; clone_size: many
cdr3_nt: TGTGCCAGCGGGAACCGGGATCACGGATATACGCAGTATTTT; cdr3_aa: CASGNRDHGYTQYF; d_call: .; j_call: TRBJ2-3; v_call: TRBV2; clone_size: few
cdr3_nt: TGCGCCAGCAGCTACCGGGCCGCGAACACTGAAGCTTTCTTT; cdr3_aa: CASSYRAANTEAFF; d_call: .; j_call: TRBJ1-1; v_call: TRBV5-1; clone_size: few
cdr3_nt: TGCAGCGTTGCGGGGGGGATGCTCACAGATACGCAGTATTTT; cdr3_aa: CSVAGGMLTDTQYF; d_call: TRBD2; j_call: TRBJ2-3; v_call: TRBV29-1; clone_size: few
cdr3_nt: TGCAGCGTTGAAGAACGGACAGCCTACAATGAGCAGTTCTTC; cdr3_aa: CSVEERTAYNEQFF; d_call: .; j_call: TRBJ2-1; v_call: TRBV29-1; clone_size: .
cdr3_nt: TGCGCCAGCAGCTGGACCGGGACTAGCGGGGGCTACGAGCAGTACTTC; cdr3_aa: CASSWTGTSGGYEQYF; d_call: TRBD2; j_call: TRBJ2-7; v_call: TRBV5-1; clone_size: .
cdr3_nt: TGTGCCAGCAGCCGTCCGGGGTCTCGTCGCACTGAAGCTTTCTTT; cdr3_aa: CASSRPGSRRTEAFF; d_call: .; j_call: TRBJ1-1; v_call: TRBV3-1; clone_size: few
cdr3_nt: TGTGCCAGCAGCTTAGCCGCAGGGGCTTCGGCTAATGAAAAACTGTTTTTT; cdr3_aa: CASSLAAGASANEKLFF; d_call: .; j_call: TRBJ1-4; v_call: TRBV7-2; clone_size: few
cdr3_nt: TGTGCCATCAGTGAGTCGGTGAGCCCGAATGAGCAGTTCTTC; cdr3_aa: CAISESVSPNEQFF; d_call: .; j_call: TRBJ2-1; v_call: TRBV10-3; clone_size: few
cdr3_nt: TGTGCCAGCAGCCCGTCCGGGCGGGGCCAAGAGACCCAGCACTTC; cdr3_aa: CASSPSGRGQETQHF; d_call: .; j_call: TRBJ2-5; v_call: TRBV4-2; clone_size: .
cdr3_nt: TGTGCCAGCGGCTCACAGGAGGGTCAGCCCCAGCATTTT; cdr3_aa: CASGSQEGQPQHF; d_call: .; j_call: TRBJ1-5; v_call: TRBV7-9; clone_size: .
cdr3_nt: TGTGCCAGCAGTTGGGGAGCGGGGGGCTGGGAGACCCAGTACTTC; cdr3_aa: CASSWGAGGWETQYF; d_call: TRBD2; j_call: TRBJ2-5; v_call: TRBV12-3/TRBV12-4; clone_size: .
cdr3_nt: TGTGCCAGCAGCACCATACTATTACTTAGGACAGGGATTACCTACGAGCAGTACTTC; cdr3_aa: CASSTILLLRTGITYEQYF; d_call: TRBD1; j_call: TRBJ2-7; v_call: TRBV2; clone_size: few
cdr3_nt: TGTGCCAGCAGACCCGTGGTCTCCTACAATGAGCAGTTCTTC; cdr3_aa: CASRPVVSYNEQFF; d_call: .; j_call: TRBJ2-1; v_call: TRBV28; clone_size: .
cdr3_nt: TGCGCCAGCAGCCAACCCAGACAGGGGGCTCGGGAGACCCAGTACTTC; cdr3_aa: CASSQPRQGARETQYF; d_call: TRBD1; j_call: TRBJ2-5; v_call: TRBV4-1; clone_size: few
cdr3_nt: TGTGCCAGCAGTCTTGACAGGGAACCTGAGCAGTTCTTC; cdr3_aa: CASSLDREPEQFF; d_call: TRBD1; j_call: TRBJ2-1; v_call: TRBV2; clone_size: few
cdr3_nt: TGTGCCAGCAGCTTATCCCTTGAGGGAGAGCAGTACTTC; cdr3_aa: CASSLSLEGEQYF; d_call: .; j_call: TRBJ2-7; v_call: TRBV7-3; clone_size: many
cdr3_nt: TGTGCCAGCAGCCCCGGACCTCTCCAAGAGACCCAGTACTTC; cdr3_aa: CASSPGPLQETQYF; d_call: .; j_call: TRBJ2-5; v_call: TRBV9; clone_size: .
cdr3_nt: TGTGCCACCAGCCAGCCTGGGGACAAAAACATTCAGTACTTC; cdr3_aa: CATSQPGDKNIQYF; d_call: .; j_call: TRBJ2-4; v_call: TRBV15; clone_size: .
cdr3_nt: TGTGCCAGCAGCGCTTCCGGGACTAGCGGGGGCCAAAGACAATTC; cdr3_aa: CASSASGTSGGQRQF; d_call: TRBD2; j_call: TRBJ2-7; v_call: TRBV7-9; clone_size: few
cdr3_nt: TGTGCCAGCAGCCAAGGCGGGGCAGGGGGCGAGCAGTACTTC; cdr3_aa: CASSQGGAGGEQYF; d_call: .; j_call: TRBJ2-7; v_call: TRBV3-1; clone_size: .
cdr3_nt: TGCAGTGCTAGAGATGGCCGGGGAGCCAATGAGCAGTTCTTC; cdr3_aa: CSARDGRGANEQFF; d_call: .; j_call: TRBJ2-1; v_call: TRBV20-1; clone_size: .
cdr3_nt: TGCAGTGCTAGAGAGGTGGGGATGGGCACAGATACGCAGTATTTT; cdr3_aa: CSAREVGMGTDTQYF; d_call: .; j_call: TRBJ2-3; v_call: TRBV20-1; clone_size: few
cdr3_nt: TGCAGTGCTAGTCCCCCCGGGAGCCCCTCTCGCAATGAGCAGTTCTTC; cdr3_aa: CSASPPGSPSRNEQFF; d_call: .; j_call: TRBJ2-1; v_call: TRBV20-1; clone_size: few
cdr3_nt: TGTGCCAGCGCGACGGTCGGCTCCTACGAGCAGTACTTC; cdr3_aa: CASATVGSYEQYF; d_call: .; j_call: TRBJ2-7; v_call: TRBV6-5; clone_size: few
cdr3_nt: TGTGCCAGCAGTTACCGGGACGGCCAAGAGACCCAGTACTTC; cdr3_aa: CASSYRDGQETQYF; d_call: .; j_call: TRBJ2-5; v_call: TRBV12-3/TRBV12-4; clone_size: few
cdr3_nt: TGCGCCAGCAGCTTGGACGCGGCAGGGGGAAGCTACGAGCAGTACTTC; cdr3_aa: CASSLDAAGGSYEQYF; d_call: TRBD1; j_call: TRBJ2-7; v_call: TRBV5-1; clone_size: few
cdr3_nt: TGCAGCGCCGGACAGGGGGCGAGCTCTGGGGCCAACGTCCTGACTTTC; cdr3_aa: CSAGQGASSGANVLTF; d_call: TRBD1; j_call: TRBJ2-6; v_call: TRBV29-1; clone_size: .
cdr3_nt: TGTGCCAGCAGCTTCTCTGGTGGATGGGTGGAAGATACGCAGTATTTT; cdr3_aa: CASSFSGGWVEDTQYF; d_call: .; j_call: TRBJ2-3; v_call: TRBV7-9; clone_size: .